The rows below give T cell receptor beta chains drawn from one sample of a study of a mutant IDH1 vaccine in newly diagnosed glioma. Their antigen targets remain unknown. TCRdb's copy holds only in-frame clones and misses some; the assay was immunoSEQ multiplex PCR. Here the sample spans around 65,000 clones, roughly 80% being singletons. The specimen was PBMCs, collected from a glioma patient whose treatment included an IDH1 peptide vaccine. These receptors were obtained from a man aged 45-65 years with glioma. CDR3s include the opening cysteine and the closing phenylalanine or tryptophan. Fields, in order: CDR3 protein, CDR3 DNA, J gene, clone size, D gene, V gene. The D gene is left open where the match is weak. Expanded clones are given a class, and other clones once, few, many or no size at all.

CASSLAGQGNYGYTF	TGTGCCAGCAGCTTGGCAGGACAGGGGAACTATGGCTACACCTTC	TRBJ1-2	NA	TRBD1	TRBV5-4
CASSFPENTEAFF	TGTGCCAGCAGCTTTCCTGAGAACACTGAAGCTTTCTTT	TRBJ1-1	NA	NA	TRBV5-8
CASSLNTPNTEAFF	TGTGCCAGCAGCTTAAACACCCCGAACACTGAAGCTTTCTTT	TRBJ1-1	NA	NA	TRBV7-2
CASSISGQGNYGYTF	TGTGCCAGTAGTATATCTGGACAGGGGAACTATGGCTACACCTTC	TRBJ1-2	NA	TRBD1	TRBV19
CASSLQGDRNVEQYF	TGTGCCAGCAGCTTGCAAGGAGACAGGAACGTCGAGCAGTACTTC	TRBJ2-7	NA	NA	TRBV7-9
CASVDNTYEQYF	TGTGCCAGCGTTGACAATACCTACGAGCAGTACTTC	TRBJ2-7	NA	NA	TRBV2
CASMGESNQPQHF	TGTGCCAGCATGGGGGAGAGCAATCAGCCCCAGCATTTT	TRBJ1-5	NA	NA	TRBV6-1
CSVRQAAYEQYF	TGCAGCGTCCGACAGGCAGCCTACGAGCAGTACTTC	TRBJ2-7	NA	NA	TRBV29-1
CASSGEDRDEQYF	TGCGCCAGCAGCGGGGAGGACAGGGACGAGCAGTACTTC	TRBJ2-7	NA	TRBD1	TRBV5-1
CASSRKGLETQYF	TGTGCCAGTAGTCGCAAGGGGTTGGAGACCCAGTACTTC	TRBJ2-5	NA	NA	TRBV19
CASSWTGAYEQYF	TGTGCCAGCAGTTGGACAGGGGCCTACGAGCAGTACTTC	TRBJ2-7	NA	TRBD1	TRBV27
CASSWGQLGTNEKLFF	TGCGCCAGCAGCTGGGGACAGCTCGGGACTAATGAAAAACTGTTTTTT	TRBJ1-4	NA	TRBD1	TRBV5-1
CASSLDGGTYIQYF	TGTGCCAGCAGCTTAGATGGAGGGACGTACATTCAGTACTTC	TRBJ2-4	NA	NA	TRBV11-3
CASSAIGHLNEKLFF	TGTGCCAGCAGCGCTATCGGACACCTCAATGAAAAACTGTTTTTT	TRBJ1-4	NA	NA	TRBV14
CASSLQGGLTDTQYF	TGTGCCAGCAGTTTGCAGGGGGGACTCACAGATACGCAGTATTTT	TRBJ2-3	NA	NA	TRBV27
CASRRTADTGELFF	TGTGCCAGCAGACGGACAGCAGACACCGGGGAGCTGTTTTTT	TRBJ2-2	NA	NA	TRBV6-4
CASSSGWGNTEAFF	TGTGCCAGCAGTTCAGGGTGGGGGAACACTGAAGCTTTCTTT	TRBJ1-1	NA	NA	TRBV27
CAWKQANTGELFF	TGTGCCTGGAAACAGGCGAACACCGGGGAGCTGTTTTTT	TRBJ2-2	once	NA	TRBV30
CASSLSSYEQYF	TGCGCCAGCAGCTTGTCTTCCTACGAGCAGTACTTC	TRBJ2-7	NA	NA	TRBV5-1
CASSLQNVAQETQYF	TGTGCCAGCAGCTTACAGAACGTGGCTCAAGAGACCCAGTACTTC	TRBJ2-5	NA	NA	TRBV7-2
CASSEAETGGYGYTF	TGTGCCAGCAGTGAAGCGGAGACAGGGGGCTATGGCTACACCTTC	TRBJ1-2	medium-sized	TRBD1	TRBV6-1
CASSPEAFGDTQYF	TGTGCCAGCAGCCCGGAGGCGTTCGGGGATACGCAGTATTTT	TRBJ2-3	NA	NA	TRBV6-6
CASSVGRGLDEQFF	TGTGCCAGCAGCGTAGGTAGAGGGCTCGATGAGCAGTTCTTC	TRBJ2-1	NA	NA	TRBV9
CASSIVWGDTQYF	TGTGCCAGTAGTATAGTATGGGGAGATACGCAGTATTTT	TRBJ2-3	NA	NA	TRBV19
CASSPQTGLNEQFF	TGTGCCAGCAGCCCCCAAACGGGGCTAAATGAGCAGTTCTTC	TRBJ2-1	NA	NA	TRBV7-9
CASRGRANTGELFF	TGTGCCAGTAGGGGACGAGCGAACACCGGGGAGCTGTTTTTT	TRBJ2-2	few	NA	TRBV19
CASSPSGQGRSEAFF	TGTGCCAGCAGCCCTTCCGGACAGGGTAGATCTGAAGCTTTCTTT	TRBJ1-1	NA	TRBD1	TRBV6-5
CASSPQSNQPQHF	TGTGCCAGCTCACCACAATCCAATCAGCCCCAGCATTTT	TRBJ1-5	few	NA	TRBV18
CASSPLESSYNEQFF	TGTGCCAGCTCACCACTGGAGAGCTCCTACAATGAGCAGTTCTTC	TRBJ2-1	NA	NA	TRBV18